This is a list of T cell receptor beta chains from one sample in a study of immune characterization of retroperitoneal liposarcoma. Via MiXCR, TCRdb re-called the PCR reads, giving one row per CDR3 protein. The sample consists of some 10,000 distinct CDR3 sequences, under 35% of them appearing once. The material sequenced was tumor tissue. All receptors derive from a female donor with retroperitoneal liposarcoma. The CDR3 runs from the conserved cysteine through the conserved F or W. The D gene is left open where the match is weak.

TRBV27,TRBD1,CASRRTGAKSYNEQFF
TRBV6-8,-,CASSYGISRGRGTGELFF
TRBV6-6,TRBD1,CASSYSGQGNEQYF
TRBV6-4,TRBD2,CASSRGREPSDTQYF
TRBV6-1,TRBD2,CASSFYSGRGEQFF
TRBV4-1,-,CASSQVQWPGQETQYF
TRBV11-2,TRBD2,CASSLTPAGIETQYF
TRBV6-8,-,CASTGRGRNEKLFF
TRBV10-3,-,CASRAQGALYEQFF
TRBV6-1,-,CASSEVPGRYTEAFF
TRBV10-1,TRBD1,CASRPRTGGTRYEQFF
TRBV6-1,-,CASSEAGHQPQHF
TRBV6-6,-,CASSYSARANNEQFF
TRBV6-1,-,CASSDPSMGEQFF
TRBV6-1,TRBD2,CASSIGTSGSRAYEQFF
TRBV6-1,-,CASSHRAEVSYEQYF
TRBV7-6,-,CASSGGQGRSPLHF
TRBV6-1,-,CASSFQGTGANVLTF
TRBV12-3/TRBV12-4,TRBD2,CASSFLRGRLAGENEQYF
TRBV6-1,-,CASTGGTVYNEQFF
TRBV27,-,CASSLSAGSLETQYF
TRBV27,-,CASSLGQTGELFF
TRBV7-8,-,CASSLAVEQETQYF
TRBV7-7,-,CASSRGYTDTQYF
TRBV10-1,-,CASSDGREQFF
TRBV7-6,-,CASSLVGDSDTEAFF
TRBV6-1,-,CASLRGGADTEAFF
TRBV6-1,TRBD2,CASSEASGSSYEQFF